Listed here are 23 T cell receptor beta chains from one sample, sequenced in a study of T-cell reconstitution after alpha-beta-depleted transplantation in children. Construction of the TCRbeta library involved unique molecular identifiers. TCRdb reprocessed the PCR reads via MiXCR and lists one record per CDR3 protein. This repertoire shows approximately 980,000 distinct CDR3 sequences, 25% to 30% found once; its top ten account for around 30%. This specimen consisted of PBMCs, mostly from graft donor cells, obtained 360 days after TCRalphabeta/CD19-depleted stem cell transplant. These receptors were obtained from a boy under two years old who had a stem cell transplant for SCID, so the T cells may come from the graft donor.

This clonotype showed up just a few times. The rearrangement links TRBV2 to TRBJ2-1, with D perhaps matching TRBD2 (5 bases). Deletions cut 9 bases from V and 3 bases from J, with 18 bases between. Germline V gene sequence: CDR1 SNHLY, CDR2 FYNNEI. CDR3 length: 15 residues. This chain's CDR3 is CAREGRSAIYNEQFF. The CDR3, as DNA: TGTGCCAGAGAGGGTCGGAGCGCCATCTACAATGAGCAGTTCTTC.

This clonotype was counted many times. The chain combines TRBV5-1 with TRBJ1-1; 9 nucleotides agree with TRBD1. J gave up 3 bases and V 7 bases, and 4 bases lay outside the gene matches. The CDR3 is 13 residues long. Looked up from germline, CDR1 is SGHRS and CDR2 is YFSETQ. The CDR3 region has the DNA TGCGCCAGCCGAAGACAGGGGGACACTGAAGCTTTCTTT. This gives the protein CASRRQGDTEAFF.

This clonotype was seen more than once but under ten times. As DNA, the CDR3 is TGTGCCAGTAGCGACAGGGGTCCTAGCAATCAGCCCCAGCATTTT. The encoded protein is CASSDRGPSNQPQHF. The rearrangement links TRBV19 to TRBJ1-5; 8 bases map to TRBD1. The J segment lost 0 bases and the V segment lost 6 bases, leaving 4 bases of the junction unmatched. The CDR3 contains 15 residues. Germline CDR1 and CDR2: LNHDA and SQIVND (reference sequence).

The count of this clonotype is one. This chain uses TRBV24-1 with TRBJ2-3, with 8 bases fitting TRBD2. J was trimmed by 2 bases and V by 4 bases; bases with no gene match: 16. The CDR3 consists of 19 residues. CDR1 is KGHDR, CDR2 SFDVKD, per germline. The CDR3 spells CATSDRNPLGGGNTDTQYF. CDR3 DNA: TGTGCCACCAGTGACCGAAACCCACTTGGCGGGGGGAACACAGATACGCAGTATTTT.

This chain connects TRBV7-6 to TRBJ1-1; TRBD1 matches 7 bases. CDR1 SGHVS and CDR2 FNYEAQ come from the germline V gene. With V trimmed by 1 base and J by 3 bases, 8 bases remained unmatched. This CDR3 is built from 16 residues. The DNA for the CDR3 is TGTGCCAGCAGCTTAGTGGGAGGCAGGGGGGACACTGAAGCTTTCTTT. Translating it yields CASSLVGGRGDTEAFF. The full variable domain, rest sourced from reference TRBV7-6 and TRBJ1-1, is GAGVSQSPRYKVTKRGQDVALRCDPISGHVSLYWYRQALGQGPEFLTYFNYEAQQDKSGLPNDRFSAERPEGSISTLTIQRTEQRDSAMYRCASSLVGGRGDTEAFFGQGTRLTVV.

The sample holds a few counts of this clonotype. The genes are TRBV20-1 and TRBJ2-3; D might be TRBD1 (6 bases). From germline, CDR1 is DFQATT and CDR2 SNEGSKA (reference sequence). The CDR3 runs 14 residues. The V gene lost 8 bases and the J gene lost 0 bases, with 15 bases spanning the gap. As DNA, the CDR3 is TGCAGTCCCCGTTCGGGACATAGCACAGATACGCAGTATTTT. Translated: CSPRSGHSTDTQYF.

This rearrangement joins TRBV6-5 to TRBJ2-3; the D is unclear. Germline lookup yields CDR1 MNHEY and CDR2 SVGAGI. Deletions cut 0 bases from V and 6 bases from J, with 13 bases between. This CDR3 is built from 15 residues. The CDR3 loop is CASSYSRQYADTQYF. For the CDR3, the DNA is TGTGCCAGCAGTTACTCGAGGCAGTACGCGGATACGCAGTATTTT.

J is TRBJ2-5 and V is TRBV5-1; D is ambiguous. The germline V and J ends were trimmed by 4 bases and 5 bases, with 18 bases remaining between them. This CDR3 contains 15 residues. CDR1 and CDR2 from the germline V gene are SGHRS and YFSETQ. In DNA form, the CDR3 reads TGCGCCAGCAGCAAGGGTGGGCCGGGCCCGGAGACCCAGTACTTC. Translation gives CASSKGGPGPETQYF.

The V and J genes are TRBV28 and TRBJ1-2; TRBD1 agrees at 7 bases. There are 13 residues in the CDR3. The germline CDR1 and CDR2 sequences are MDHEN and SYDVKM. The ends lost 7 bases at V and 7 bases at J; junction bases unmatched: 9. Here the CDR3 reads CASTSDRVVGYTF. CDR3 coding DNA: TGTGCCAGCACCTCAGACAGGGTTGTTGGCTACACCTTC.

Here the CDR3 reads CASSLPRTIRGQETQYF. The CDR3 DNA reads as TGTGCCAGCAGCTTACCTAGGACCATCAGGGGCCAAGAGACCCAGTACTTC. The chain is built from TRBV7-9 and TRBJ2-5, with D perhaps matching TRBD1 (6 bases). The CDR3 loop spans 17 amino acids. Deletions cut 2 bases from V and 1 base from J, with 17 bases between. CDR1 is SEHNR and CDR2 is FQNEAQ in the germline V gene (reference sequence). Looking up the rest from reference TRBV7-9 and TRBJ2-5 gives the full variable domain: DTGVSQNPRHKITKRGQNVTFRCDPISEHNRLYWYRQTLGQGPEFLTYFQNEAQLEKSRLLSDRFSAERPKGSFSTLEIQRTEQGDSAMYLCASSLPRTIRGQETQYFGPGTRLLVL.

This chain connects TRBV29-1 to TRBJ2-5; D ambiguous. CDR3 length: 13 residues. Per the germline V gene, CDR1 is SQVTM and CDR2 is ANQGSEA. V lost 2 bases to trimming and J lost 0 bases, with 7 bases between them. The CDR3 DNA sequence: TGCAGCGTTGAACGCAGCCACCAAGAGACCCAGTACTTC. This encodes CSVERSHQETQYF.

The sample holds a few counts of this clonotype. The chain carries TRBV27 and TRBJ2-2; TRBD2 agrees at 7 bases. Losses at the gene ends were 2 bases for V and 5 bases for J; bases not matched to a gene: 5. The CDR3 runs to 15 residues. Germline CDR1 reads MNHEY; CDR2 reads SMNVEV (reference sequence). The chain's CDR3 is CASSLERGGTGELFF. In nucleotides, the CDR3 is TGTGCCAGCAGTTTAGAGCGGGGTGGGACCGGGGAGCTGTTTTTT.

This clonotype was seen a handful of times. This sequence joins TRBV5-6 and TRBJ1-1, with D unclear. Germline assignment: CDR1 SGHDT and CDR2 YYEEEE. The CDR3 extends over 14 amino acids. Trimming took off 4 bases at V and 6 bases at J, with 16 bases between the two ends. This CDR3 is CASSPDFGEAEAFF. The DNA of the CDR3 is TGTGCCAGCAGCCCTGATTTCGGGGAAGCTGAAGCTTTCTTT.

This clonotype was found a few times. J is TRBJ1-1 and V is TRBV12-3 or TRBV12-4, with D maybe TRBD1 (5 bases). The CDR3 consists of 13 residues. The germline V and J ends were trimmed by 7 bases and 4 bases, with 13 bases remaining between them. CDR3 DNA: TGTGCCAGCAACCTAGTGAGGGGCACTGAAGCTTTCTTT. It yields the protein CASNLVRGTEAFF.

The J gene is TRBJ2-1, the V gene TRBV29-1; 10 nucleotides line up with TRBD2. This CDR3 region has 13 residues. Germline CDR1 reads SQVTM; CDR2 reads ANQGSEA. J gave up 7 bases and V 4 bases, and 4 bases lay outside the gene matches. CDR3 nucleotides: TGCAGCGTTGTCGGACTAGCGGCAAATGAGCAGTTCTTC. Protein sequence: CSVVGLAANEQFF.

This clonotype was observed a handful of times. This chain links TRBV7-8 with TRBJ2-1, with 9 bases aligning to TRBD2. Germline V gene lookup returns CDR1 SGHVS and CDR2 FQNEAQ. With V trimmed by 5 bases and J by 6 bases, 8 bases remained unmatched. CDR3 size: 15 residues. The CDR3 DNA reads as TGTGCCAGCAGCCTAGGGACTAGCCCAGGCAATGAGCAGTTCTTC. It codes for CASSLGTSPGNEQFF.

This clonotype was found many times. J is TRBJ2-1 and V is TRBV28; 10 bases agree with TRBD2. The CDR3 sequence is 14 residues long. Germline assignment: CDR1 MDHEN and CDR2 SYDVKM. Unmatched junction bases numbered 4, after V lost 5 bases and J lost 6 bases. CDR3 amino acids: CASSILAGSNEQFF. CDR3 in DNA: TGTGCCAGCAGTATACTAGCGGGGAGCAATGAGCAGTTCTTC.

The rearrangement links TRBV20-1 to TRBJ1-1, with TRBD1 matching 9 bases. This CDR3 contains 13 residues. Germline V lookup: CDR1 DFQATT, CDR2 SNEGSKA (reference sequence). The V gene end was trimmed by 5 bases and the J gene end by 11 bases; junction bases not matched to a gene: 12. CDR3 DNA sequence: TGCAGTGCTGGGGACAGGGACATACACGGGGCTTTCTTT. Translating gives CSAGDRDIHGAFF.

The rearrangement uses TRBV9 and TRBJ2-1; D is uncertain. The CDR3 totals 16 residues. Germline V gene data show CDR1 as SGDLS and CDR2 as YYNGEE. V lost 3 bases and J lost 0, with 13 bases in between. CDR3 in amino acids: CASSEDGYPSYNEQFF. CDR3 bases: TGTGCCAGCAGCGAGGACGGTTACCCCTCCTACAATGAGCAGTTCTTC.

This chain uses TRBV6-2 or TRBV6-3 with TRBJ1-5; the match to TRBD1 covers 7 bases. CDR1 and CDR2 from the germline V gene are MNHEY and SVGEGT. V trimming: 6 bases; J trimming: 2 bases; junction bases outside the gene matches: 13. The CDR3 runs to 17 residues. The CDR3 DNA follows: TGTGCCAGCAGGTCCCAGGGGGTCGTGGTTGGCAATCAGCCCCAGCATTTT. Its protein is CASRSQGVVVGNQPQHF.

This chain links TRBV4-3 with TRBJ2-1; 8 nucleotides align to TRBD2. The CDR3 runs to 16 residues. V dropped 5 bases and J dropped 6; count of bases not matched to a gene: 12. Germline lookup yields CDR1 LGHNA and CDR2 YSLEER. The CDR3 is CASSDFRGGPSNEQFF. In DNA form, the CDR3 reads TGCGCCAGCAGCGATTTCCGGGGGGGCCCCTCCAATGAGCAGTTCTTC.

A few counts support this clonotype. The rearrangement joins TRBV4-2 to TRBJ2-1, with 9 bases identical to TRBD2. The CDR3 length is 17 residues. The V gene end was trimmed by 0 bases and the J gene end by 4 bases; junction bases not matched to a gene: 7. The V gene's germline CDR1 is LGHNA and CDR2 YNFKEQ. CDR3 in amino acids: CASSQDRVAGEYNEQFF. In nucleotides, the CDR3 is TGTGCCAGCAGCCAAGATAGGGTAGCGGGGGAATACAATGAGCAGTTCTTC.

The V and J genes are TRBV6-2 or TRBV6-3 and TRBJ1-5, with D maybe TRBD1 (5 bases). Trimming left V 4 bases short and J 6 bases short, with 19 bases between. The CDR3 consists of 16 residues. From germline, CDR1 is MNHEY and CDR2 SVGEGT. The CDR3 nucleotides read TGTGCCAGCAGTTTAGCAGGGCAGGCCGGCGGTCAGCCCCAGCATTTT. It yields the protein CASSLAGQAGGQPQHF.